The 6 T cell receptor beta chains presented below share a single source sample, sequenced in a study of cytomegalovirus exposure and HLA in healthy donors. Data came from immunoSEQ multiplex PCR; TCRdb stores just in-frame clones and leaves some out. Of approximately 270,000 clones in the sample, roughly nine tenths were seen once. Material: PBMCs. These receptor sequences come from a man aged 18 to 30 in good health and CMV-seropositive.

This chain uses TRBV29-1 with TRBJ2-1, with D hard to call. From germline, CDR1 is SQVTM and CDR2 ANQGSEA. The CDR3 extends over 15 amino acids. The germline V and J ends were trimmed by 4 bases and 1 base, with 14 bases remaining between them. Here the CDR3 reads CSVVVGRRSYNEQFF. CDR3 nucleotide sequence: TGCAGCGTTGTGGTGGGTAGACGGTCCTACAATGAGCAGTTCTTC.

J is TRBJ1-2 and V is TRBV30; D unclear. Between the trimmed V and J ends, which lost 3 bases and 5 bases, there was a span of 10 bases. The CDR3 totals 12 residues. Germline CDR1 is GTSNPN and CDR2 is SVGIG (reference sequence). Here the CDR3 reads CAWRLSQYGYTF. The DNA for the CDR3 is TGTGCCTGGAGGCTAAGCCAATATGGCTACACCTTC.

The genes are TRBV6-5 and TRBJ2-2, with 9 bases matching TRBD1. The germline V gene encodes CDR1 MNHEY and CDR2 SVGAGI. The CDR3 is made up of 14 amino acids. J lost 5 bases, V lost 7 bases, and 5 bases had no gene match. The CDR3 nucleotides are TGTGCCAGCAAAACAGGGGGCAGAACCGGGGAGCTGTTTTTT. It codes for CASKTGGRTGELFF.

This rearrangement joins TRBV30 to TRBJ1-1, with a tentative D call TRBD1 (5 bases). Germline V gene lookup returns CDR1 GTSNPN and CDR2 SVGIG (reference sequence). V lost 2 bases and J 2 bases, leaving 12 bases between the germline ends. The CDR3 contains 14 residues. CDR3 bases: TGTGCCTGGAGTATAGGGACGGCTAACACTGAAGCTTTCTTT. Translating gives CAWSIGTANTEAFF.

V usage is TRBV2 and J usage is TRBJ2-1; D perhaps matches TRBD1 (6 bases). Per the germline V gene, CDR1 is SNHLY and CDR2 is FYNNEI. V was pared by 5 bases and J by 2 bases, with 16 bases between. The CDR3 is 16 residues long. CDR3 region: CASSPNRAPAYNEQFF. DNA for the CDR3: TGTGCCAGCAGTCCCAACAGGGCCCCCGCCTACAATGAGCAGTTCTTC.

In its sample, this clone was seen once. V gene TRBV7-6 combines with J gene TRBJ2-5, with 7 bases identical to TRBD1. The CDR3 runs 14 residues. The V segment lost 1 base and the J segment 3 bases; nucleotides outside the gene matches: 2. The V gene's germline CDR1 is SGHVS and CDR2 FNYEAQ. CDR3: CASSLGTGEETQYF. CDR3 nucleotides: TGTGCCAGCAGCTTAGGCACAGGGGAAGAGACCCAGTACTTC.